This entry lists 22 T cell receptor beta chains sequenced from one sample in a study of control samples from healthy donors and cancer patients. Here immunoSEQ multiplex PCR was the method, and the copy in TCRdb shows in-frame clones only, minus some. The sample lists some 150,000 clones, nearly 96% occurring once. What was sequenced was blood. The source is a young woman in good health.

This clone occurred once. This chain links TRBV7-9 with TRBJ1-2; the D is unclear. V was shortened by 1 base and J by 9 bases, with 12 bases between the two germline ends. Germline CDR1 is SEHNR and CDR2 is FQNEAQ (reference sequence). The CDR3 is made up of 13 amino acids. The CDR3 DNA reads TGTGCCAGCAGCTTAGGGACCGAGATTAGCTACACCTTC. Translated, it gives CASSLGTEISYTF. Full variable domain (rest looked up from reference TRBV7-9 and TRBJ1-2): DTGVSQNPRHKITKRGQNVTFRCDPISEHNRLYWYRQTLGQGPEFLTYFQNEAQLEKSRLLSDRFSAERPKGSFSTLEIQRTEQGDSAMYLCASSLGTEISYTFGSGTRLTVV.

The chain has TRBV28 and TRBJ2-3, with D possibly TRBD2 on 6 matching bases. This CDR3 spans 15 amino acids. Trimming pared 7 bases from V and 3 bases from J, leaving 17 bases between. Germline lookup yields CDR1 MDHEN and CDR2 SYDVKM. This CDR3 is CASKGRLVRTDTQYF. In DNA, the CDR3 is TGTGCCAGCAAGGGAAGACTAGTACGGACAGATACGCAGTATTTT. Based on the CDR3 plus reference TRBV28 and TRBJ2-3, the full variable domain is DVKVTQSSRYLVKRTGEKVFLECVQDMDHENMFWYRQDPGLGLRLIYFSYDVKMKEKGDIPEGYSVSREKKERFSLILESASTNQTSMYLCASKGRLVRTDTQYFGPGTRLTVL.

V usage is TRBV6-5 and J usage is TRBJ2-7; TRBD2 is a possible D gene (6 bases). Trimming took off 6 bases at V and 11 bases at J, with 20 bases between the two ends. The germline CDR1 and CDR2 sequences are MNHEY and SVGAGI. This CDR3 region has 13 residues. CDR3 in DNA: TGTGCCAGCAGGCCGACCGGGACTTATCAGAAGTACTTC. Protein: CASRPTGTYQKYF.

This clone was found once. The sample holds other DNA sequences that translate to the same CDR3. For the CDR3, the DNA is TGCGCCAGCAGCTTGGTTGGTGACACTGAAGCTTTCTTT. Its translation: CASSLVGDTEAFF. This chain joins TRBV5-1 and TRBJ1-1, with unresolved D. V was trimmed by 0 bases and J by 3 bases, leaving 6 bases between them. Germline V gene sequence: CDR1 SGHRS, CDR2 YFSETQ. This CDR3 region has 13 residues.

This chain joins TRBV14 and TRBJ1-5, with unresolved D. V was shortened by 2 bases and J by 0 bases, with 2 bases between the two germline ends. Germline values: CDR1 SGHDN, CDR2 FVKESK. The CDR3 has 13 residues. The CDR3 DNA sequence: TGTGCCAGCAGCCAAAATAGCAATCAGCCCCAGCATTTT. It codes for CASSQNSNQPQHF.

The gene calls are TRBV29-1 and TRBJ2-5; 7 bases are shared with TRBD1. The V segment lost 7 bases and the J segment 6 bases; nucleotides outside the gene matches: 11. From germline, CDR1 is SQVTM and CDR2 ANQGSEA. The CDR3 spans 13 residues. The CDR3 loop is CSANRGPEKTQYF. The CDR3, as DNA: TGCAGCGCCAACAGGGGACCGGAAAAGACCCAGTACTTC.

The chain recombines TRBV5-1 with TRBJ1-2; 8 nucleotides line up with TRBD1. Germline CDR1 and CDR2: SGHRS and YFSETQ. V lost 0 bases, J lost 4 bases, and 5 bases stayed unmatched. The CDR3 is made up of 15 amino acids. CDR3: CASSLEETGAYGYTF. The CDR3 DNA reads TGCGCCAGCAGCTTGGAGGAGACAGGGGCCTATGGCTACACCTTC.

The chain has TRBV27 and TRBJ2-7, with D unresolved. The V gene's germline CDR1 is MNHEY and CDR2 SMNVEV (reference sequence). The CDR3 is 14 residues long. With 5 bases removed from V and 0 bases from J, the gap between germline ends came to 11 bases. The CDR3 region has the DNA TGTGCCAGCAGTGGAACGGTTAGCTCCTACGAGCAGTACTTC. Translation gives CASSGTVSSYEQYF.

The V call is TRBV7-9, the J call TRBJ2-3, with 7 positions matching TRBD2. Per germline, CDR1 SEHNR and CDR2 FQNEAQ (reference sequence). V shed 5 bases and J 8 bases; nucleotides not matched to a gene: 13. The CDR3 has 15 residues. The chain's CDR3 is CASSRRRGTSLTQYF. DNA of the CDR3: TGTGCCAGCAGCCGTCGGCGGGGGACCTCTCTTACGCAGTATTTT.

The chain links TRBV3-1 (or the pseudogene TRBV3-2) to TRBJ2-3; TRBD2 matches at 7 bases. This CDR3 region has 16 residues. CDR1 is LGHDT, CDR2 YNNKEL, per germline (reference sequence). With V trimmed by 4 bases and J by 0 bases, 7 bases remained unmatched. In nucleotides, the CDR3 is TGTGCCAGCAGCCCCGAGGGGACTAAGAGCACAGATACGCAGTATTTT. Protein: CASSPEGTKSTDTQYF.

The CDR3 DNA is TGTGCCAGCAGGCAGGGACAGGGGTATGGAAACACCATATATTTT. Its protein product is CASRQGQGYGNTIYF. J is TRBJ1-3 and V is TRBV3-1 (or the pseudogene TRBV3-2); 10 nucleotides match TRBD1. The CDR3 extends over 15 amino acids. The V gene's germline CDR1 is LGHDT and CDR2 YNNKEL (reference sequence). V lost 6 bases to trimming and J lost 3 bases; unmatched junction nucleotides: 5.

This clone was recorded once. Here the CDR3 DNA reads TGTGCCAGCAGCAATCAGGGGGCCTCTTGGTATGGCTACACCTTC. This codes for CASSNQGASWYGYTF. The chain couples TRBV6-6 to TRBJ1-2; TRBD1 matches 8 bases. The CDR3 loop spans 15 amino acids. CDR1 is MNHNY, CDR2 SVGAGI, per germline (reference sequence). V trimming: 6 bases; J trimming: 5 bases; junction bases outside the gene matches: 11.

The chain couples TRBV18 to TRBJ2-2, with D possibly being TRBD2 (6 bases). The CDR3 is 14 amino acids. V gave up 8 bases and J gave up 4 bases, with 14 bases separating them. Germline loops: CDR1 KGHSH, CDR2 LQKENI. In DNA form, the CDR3 reads TGTGCCAGCCAGAAGGGACTGGCCACCGGGGAGCTGTTTTTT. Amino acid sequence: CASQKGLATGELFF.

This clone was detected once. V usage is TRBV19 and J usage is TRBJ2-2, with 8 bases identical to TRBD2. Trimming cost V 9 bases and J 0 bases; bases outside gene matches: 15. The CDR3 loop spans 18 amino acids. Per germline, CDR1 LNHDA and CDR2 SQIVND (reference sequence). In DNA, the CDR3 is TGTGCCAGCGGACTAGCCTGGAGGGGTCTTTCGAACACCGGGGAGCTGTTTTTT. Its translation is CASGLAWRGLSNTGELFF.

The genes are TRBV30 and TRBJ2-1; D remains ambiguous. CDR3 length equals 15 residues. CDR1 is GTSNPN, CDR2 SVGIG, per germline (reference sequence). The germline V and J ends were trimmed by 2 bases and 2 bases, with 13 bases remaining between them. CDR3 nucleotides: TGTGCCTGGAGTCGGAGAAGGTATCCCTACAATGAGCAGTTCTTC. Translated, it gives CAWSRRRYPYNEQFF.

The gene calls are TRBV7-6 and TRBJ2-1; 10 bases map to TRBD1. This CDR3 has 18 residues. From germline, CDR1 is SGHVS and CDR2 FNYEAQ. The trim removed 2 bases at V and 2 bases at J, leaving 9 bases unmatched. The CDR3 DNA reads TGTGCCAGCAGCTTAAATTTTAGGGACAGGGGAACCTACAATGAGCAGTTCTTC. The encoded protein is CASSLNFRDRGTYNEQFF. Drawing the rest from reference TRBV7-6 and TRBJ2-1, the complete variable domain is GAGVSQSPRYKVTKRGQDVALRCDPISGHVSLYWYRQALGQGPEFLTYFNYEAQQDKSGLPNDRFSAERPEGSISTLTIQRTEQRDSAMYRCASSLNFRDRGTYNEQFFGPGTRLTVL.

This clone occurred once. The chain has TRBV11-1 and TRBJ2-7; tentatively, D is TRBD1 (6 bases). The germline gives CDR1 SGHAT, CDR2 FQDESV (reference sequence). The CDR3 is made up of 17 amino acids. The V and J ends lost 0 bases and 0 bases respectively, with 15 bases between them. DNA for the CDR3: TGTGCCAGCAGCTTAGCCGACTTACCGGGACACTCCTACGAGCAGTACTTC. Residues: CASSLADLPGHSYEQYF.

CDR3 loop: CASGGPAREQYF. CDR3 nucleotide sequence: TGTGCCAGCGGGGGGCCGGCGAGGGAGCAGTACTTC. The V and J genes are TRBV6-6 and TRBJ2-7; D may be TRBD1 or TRBD2 (6 bases each). CDR3 length: 12 amino acids. V lost 8 bases to trimming and J lost 7 bases, with 15 bases between them. Germline CDR1 and CDR2: MNHNY and SVGAGI (reference sequence).

The rearrangement links TRBV28 to TRBJ1-5; the match to TRBD1 covers 9 bases. Germline-derived CDR1 and CDR2 are MDHEN and SYDVKM. This CDR3 contains 16 residues. V lost 2 bases, J lost 7 bases, and 9 bases stayed unmatched. The CDR3 sequence: CASSLRLGTGPQPQHF. The CDR3 DNA sequence: TGTGCCAGCAGTTTACGCCTCGGGACAGGGCCCCAGCCCCAGCATTTT.

This clone was found a few times. V and J are TRBV4-2 and TRBJ2-7; 11 nucleotides agree with TRBD2. Germline V gene data show CDR1 as LGHNA and CDR2 as YNFKEQ. The CDR3 totals 18 residues. V dropped 3 bases and J dropped 3; count of bases not matched to a gene: 13. The CDR3 DNA follows: TGTGCCAGCAGCCAGGGGCTAGCGGGGGGCTTCCTGGGCTACGAGCAGTACTTC. Translation gives CASSQGLAGGFLGYEQYF.

This chain uses TRBV5-1 with TRBJ1-1; D is undetermined. The ends were cut back, 2 bases at V and 0 bases at J, with 11 bases in the middle. The germline V gene encodes CDR1 SGHRS and CDR2 YFSETQ. The length of the CDR3 is 15 residues. The CDR3 sequence is CASSFGSSMNTEAFF. Written as DNA, the CDR3 is TGCGCCAGCAGCTTCGGGTCAAGTATGAACACTGAAGCTTTCTTT.

This chain connects TRBV5-6 to TRBJ1-2, with a possible D match to TRBD1 (6 bases). The CDR3 has 15 amino acids. The germline gives CDR1 SGHDT, CDR2 YYEEEE. Trimming pared 2 bases from V and 0 bases from J, leaving 11 bases between. CDR3 region: CASSLRGGANYGYTF. The CDR3 DNA follows: TGTGCCAGCAGCTTAAGGGGGGGAGCTAACTATGGCTACACCTTC. Supplemented by reference TRBV5-6 and TRBJ1-2, the full variable domain reads DAGVTQSPTHLIKTRGQQVTLRCSPKSGHDTVSWYQQALGQGPQFIFQYYEEEERQRGNFPDRFSGHQFPNYSSELNVNALLLGDSALYLCASSLRGGANYGYTFGSGTRLTVV.